The table lists the clone carrying this T cell receptor beta chain with a few counts. Its antigen is undetermined. The data belong to a study of cytomegalovirus exposure and HLA in healthy donors. The wider study: Early released data had tens of millions of unique TCRs, all coming from HLA-typed donors.

General study results and limits: The authors later found TCR association rates varying by HLA locus, with DRB1 most and HLA-C fewest.

The primer mix had 60 Vbeta and 13 Jbeta primers. Method: immunoSEQ multiplex PCR; TCRdb's copy keeps in-frame clones and lacks some. The sample has fewer than 200,000 clones, 68% seen once. Material: PBMCs. This sequence originates from a man aged 50 to 59 in good health and CMV-seronegative.

CDR3 amino acids: CASSLLDWSYGYTF. The CDR3 DNA reads TGTGCCAGCAGCTTGTTAGACTGGAGCTATGGCTACACCTTC. V is TRBV5-4 and J is TRBJ1-2; the D is unclear. V dropped 1 base and J dropped 4 bases, with 11 bases sitting between them. CDR1 is SGHNT and CDR2 is YYREEE in the germline V gene (reference sequence). The CDR3 length is 14 residues.